A single sample is the source of the 28 T cell receptor beta chains below, sequenced in a study of blood T cell repertoires in COVID-19 (dated by TCRdb to 2020 to 2022). The library was prepared using the immunoSEQ multiplex PCR assay. The source is immuneACCESS, and TCRdb retained only in-frame sequences with V and J called. Part of the clones is not carried over; for the studies checked, unresolved V genes explain less than half of this, and the remainder is unexplained. The sample data list over 85,000 clones, and under 85% of these were observed just once. Around 12% of the sample is taken by the ten largest. Material for sequencing was peripheral blood. Receptors were obtained from a human donor in a cohort sampled during active COVID-19.

CDR3 amino acids: CASSIRQGGYTEAFF. The CDR3, as DNA: TGTGCCAGTAGTATACGACAGGGGGGTTACACTGAAGCTTTCTTT. The chain carries TRBV19 and TRBJ1-1; TRBD1 matches at 9 bases. The J segment lost 3 bases and the V segment lost 2 bases, leaving 4 bases of the junction unmatched. The germline gives CDR1 LNHDA, CDR2 SQIVND (reference sequence). The CDR3 covers 15 residues.

The rearrangement uses TRBV12-3 or TRBV12-4 and TRBJ2-5; possibly TRBD2 for D (5 bases). The CDR3 sequence is 11 residues long. Trimming pared 8 bases from V and 3 bases from J, leaving 7 bases between. The CDR3 reads CASQREETQYF. For the CDR3, the DNA is TGTGCCAGCCAGAGGGAAGAGACCCAGTACTTC.

The chain is built from TRBV27 and TRBJ1-1; possible D gene TRBD1, 5 bases. V was trimmed by 2 bases and J by 5 bases, leaving 15 bases between them. The CDR3 has 15 residues. In germline, CDR1 is MNHEY, CDR2 SMNVEV (reference sequence). The CDR3 here is CASSLRSAGKTEAFF. CDR3 coding DNA: TGTGCCAGCAGTTTACGCTCCGCAGGGAAGACTGAAGCTTTCTTT.

As DNA, the CDR3 is TGTGCCAGCAGCGCCCGGGTGGGTGGCACAGATACGCAGTATTTT. Translating it yields CASSARVGGTDTQYF. V usage is TRBV9 and J usage is TRBJ2-3, with no clear D. This CDR3 region has 15 residues. Germline CDR1 and CDR2: SGDLS and YYNGEE. V lost 3 bases and J 1 base, leaving 12 bases between the germline ends. The complete variable domain, with remaining parts taken from reference TRBV9 and TRBJ2-3, reads DSGVTQTPKHLITATGQRVTLRCSPRSGDLSVYWYQQSLDQGLQFLIQYYNGEERAKGNILERFSAQQFPDLHSELNLSSLELGDSALYFCASSARVGGTDTQYFGPGTRLTVL.

In this sample, this clone turned up once. This chain links TRBV5-1 with TRBJ2-2, with 8 bases matching TRBD1. Germline loops: CDR1 SGHRS, CDR2 YFSETQ. CDR3 length: 16 residues. V shed 0 bases, J shed 5 bases, and the junction held 6 bases outside the gene matches. The CDR3 DNA follows: TGCGCCAGCAGCTTGGACGGACAGGGACATACCGGGGAGCTGTTTTTT. Its protein product is CASSLDGQGHTGELFF.

The chain has TRBV10-3 and TRBJ1-2; 12 positions match TRBD1. Per germline, CDR1 ENHRY and CDR2 SYGVKD. The CDR3 sequence is 16 residues long. V was pared by 0 bases and J by 8 bases, with 7 bases of the junction left unmatched. The CDR3 DNA follows: TGTGCCATCAGTGAGTCGCAGGGACAGGGGGCCAGAGGCTACACCTTC. Amino acids: CAISESQGQGARGYTF.

The chain is built from TRBV11-3 and TRBJ2-2, with TRBD1 matching over 7 bases. V trimming: 1 base; J trimming: 1 base; junction bases outside the gene matches: 3. Germline V gives CDR1 SGHNT, CDR2 YENEEA. This CDR3 is built from 16 residues. Here the CDR3 DNA reads TGTGCCAGCAGCTTAGCGAGGACAGGGAACACCGGGGAGCTGTTTTTT. The encoded protein is CASSLARTGNTGELFF.

This chain uses TRBV6-5 with TRBJ1-1; the match to TRBD1 covers 10 bases. The CDR3 is 15 residues long. J was trimmed by 5 bases and V by 9 bases; bases with no gene match: 12. Germline assignment: CDR1 MNHEY and CDR2 SVGAGI. In nucleotides, the CDR3 is TGTGCCAGTGGGGACAGGGGAGCGGGGTGGACTGAAGCTTTCTTT. It translates to CASGDRGAGWTEAFF.

The chain carries TRBV4-3 and TRBJ2-7; TRBD1 matches 9 bases. The CDR3 has 15 residues. V shed 0 bases, J shed 4 bases, and the junction held 4 bases outside the gene matches. Per the germline V gene, CDR1 is LGHNA and CDR2 is YSLEER. CDR3: CASSQDRTGAYEQYF. DNA of the CDR3: TGCGCCAGCAGCCAAGACAGGACAGGGGCATACGAGCAGTACTTC.

The rearrangement links TRBV18 to TRBJ1-6, with 9 bases that match TRBD1. This CDR3 spans 16 amino acids. With 2 bases clipped from V and 4 bases from J, the junction kept 3 bases outside the gene matches. Germline CDR1 and CDR2: KGHSH and LQKENI. The CDR3 DNA sequence: TGTGCCAGCTCACCAGGTGGACAGGGGTATAATTCACCCCTCCACTTT. Translated, it gives CASSPGGQGYNSPLHF. The full variable domain, in which reference TRBV18 and TRBJ1-6 provide the parts outside the CDR3, is NAGVMQNPRHLVRRRGQEARLRCSPMKGHSHVYWYRQLPEEGLKFMVYLQKENIIDESGMPKERFSAEFPKEGPSILRIQQVVRGDSAAYFCASSPGGQGYNSPLHFGNGTRLTVT.

This clone has more than one count but fewer than ten. The chain couples TRBV6-2 or TRBV6-3 to TRBJ2-5; 8 positions match TRBD1. In germline, CDR1 is MNHEY, CDR2 SVGEGT. The CDR3 length is 17 residues. V shed 3 bases, J shed 5 bases, and the junction held 14 bases outside the gene matches. The CDR3 bases are TGTGCCAGCAGTTATGTATCGGGATCAGGGGGCGAGGAGACCCAGTACTTC. This gives the protein CASSYVSGSGGEETQYF.

This clone appeared a few times. The chain joins TRBV27 to TRBJ1-2; TRBD1 agrees at 8 bases. V gave up 0 bases and J gave up 8 bases; unmatched junction bases: 8. Germline V CDR1 and CDR2: MNHEY, SMNVEV (reference sequence). The CDR3 spans 15 residues. CDR3 coding DNA: TGTGCCAGCAGTTTATCCGGACAGGGCGTGACCGGCTACACCTTC. This codes for CASSLSGQGVTGYTF.

This chain connects TRBV5-4 to TRBJ1-2, with 11 bases matching TRBD1. The V gene end was trimmed by 4 bases and the J gene end by 8 bases; junction bases not matched to a gene: 7. Germline V gene lookup returns CDR1 SGHNT and CDR2 YYREEE (reference sequence). The CDR3 extends over 14 amino acids. The CDR3 DNA sequence: TGTGCCAGCAGCCATGGACAGGGGGCGCGCGGCTACACCTTC. It is translated as CASSHGQGARGYTF.

This chain links TRBV28 with TRBJ2-3, with D maybe TRBD2 (6 bases). Trimming stripped 8 bases from V and 9 bases from J, with 21 bases between. Germline CDR1 is MDHEN and CDR2 is SYDVKM. The CDR3 loop spans 14 amino acids. This CDR3 reads CASLPATDGGTQYF. CDR3 DNA: TGTGCCAGCCTCCCGGCCACCGACGGGGGAACGCAGTATTTT.

This rearrangement joins TRBV30 to TRBJ1-2; D perhaps matches TRBD1 (6 bases). CDR3 length: 15 amino acids. Trimming stripped 4 bases from V and 2 bases from J, with 17 bases between. Germline values: CDR1 GTSNPN, CDR2 SVGIG (reference sequence). The CDR3 DNA reads as TGTGCCTGGACGCCTACAGGGCTTGTCAACTATGGCTACACCTTC. This sequence encodes CAWTPTGLVNYGYTF.

The V call is TRBV28, the J call TRBJ2-1; D remains unclear. Germline V gene sequence: CDR1 MDHEN, CDR2 SYDVKM. The CDR3 sequence is 13 residues long. V lost 1 base, J lost 7 bases, and 8 bases lay in between. CDR3 in DNA: TGTGCCAGCAGTTTATTCCTCAGTAATGAGCAGTTCTTC. It specifies CASSLFLSNEQFF. Supplemented by reference TRBV28 and TRBJ2-1, the full variable domain reads DVKVTQSSRYLVKRTGEKVFLECVQDMDHENMFWYRQDPGLGLRLIYFSYDVKMKEKGDIPEGYSVSREKKERFSLILESASTNQTSMYLCASSLFLSNEQFFGPGTRLTVL.

The gene calls are TRBV11-1 and TRBJ2-7; TRBD2 agrees at 7 bases. Trimming took 1 base from V and 5 from J; bases not matched to a gene: 8. Per germline, CDR1 SGHAT and CDR2 FQDESV (reference sequence). This CDR3 contains 15 residues. The CDR3 here is CASSLVGGSIHEQYF. For the CDR3, the DNA is TGTGCCAGCAGCTTAGTGGGCGGGAGTATCCACGAGCAGTACTTC.

J is TRBJ2-7 and V is TRBV5-1; a weak D match, TRBD2 (5 bases). V lost 3 bases to trimming and J lost 4 bases, with 8 bases between them. Germline V CDR1 and CDR2: SGHRS, YFSETQ. This CDR3 is 12 amino acids long. The CDR3 here is CASSSGDYEQYF. CDR3 nucleotides: TGCGCCAGCAGCTCCGGGGATTACGAGCAGTACTTC.

The rearrangement joins TRBV11-1 to TRBJ1-1; 9 bases are a match to TRBD1. Germline loops: CDR1 SGHAT, CDR2 FQDESV (reference sequence). With 7 bases clipped from V and 3 bases from J, the junction kept 9 bases outside the gene matches. The CDR3 covers 15 residues. CDR3 loop: CASIDPGTGYTEAFF. CDR3 nucleotide sequence: TGTGCCAGCATCGACCCCGGGACAGGGTACACTGAAGCTTTCTTT.

The chain uses TRBV6-5 and TRBJ2-7; 10 nucleotides align to TRBD1. Germline V gene data show CDR1 as MNHEY and CDR2 as SVGAGI. V lost 0 bases and J lost 1; bases outside the gene matches: 0. This CDR3 region has 15 residues. CDR3 coding DNA: TGTGCCAGCAGTTACTCGGACAGGGGGTCCTACGAGCAGTACTTC. Protein: CASSYSDRGSYEQYF.

This chain connects TRBV15 to TRBJ1-2, with D unresolved. Germline lookup yields CDR1 LNHNV and CDR2 YYDKDF (reference sequence). The CDR3 is 14 amino acids. Trimming removed 1 base at V and 8 bases at J, with 14 bases between. CDR3 region: CATSRASRLLGYTF. CDR3 DNA: TGTGCCACCAGCAGAGCAAGTAGATTGTTGGGCTACACCTTC. The full variable domain, in which reference TRBV15 and TRBJ1-2 provide the parts outside the CDR3, is DAMVIQNPRYQVTQFGKPVTLSCSQTLNHNVMYWYQQKSSQAPKLLFHYYDKDFNNEADTPDNFQSRRPNTSFCFLDIRSPGLGDTAMYLCATSRASRLLGYTFGSGTRLTVV.

The V gene is TRBV2, the J gene TRBJ1-1; 7 positions agree with TRBD1. J lost 5 bases, V lost 5 bases, and 5 bases had no gene match. Looked up from germline, CDR1 is SNHLY and CDR2 is FYNNEI. The length of the CDR3 is 13 residues. In DNA, the CDR3 is TGTGCCAGCAGTACAGGGGAACGAACTGAAGCTTTCTTT. Translating gives CASSTGERTEAFF.

The chain uses TRBV21-1 and TRBJ2-5; the D call in the table, TRBD1, was not verified against the DNA. TRBV21-1 is assigned pseudogene status. The CDR3 totals 12 residues. The CDR3 reads CAAGQGEETQYF. Written as DNA, the CDR3 is TGTGCCGCGGGACAGGGAGAGGAGACCCAGTACTTC.

The J gene is TRBJ2-2, the V gene TRBV4-1; 7 positions agree with TRBD2. The CDR3 sequence is 16 residues long. Germline V gene data show CDR1 as MGHRA and CDR2 as YSYEKL. Trimming took 5 bases from V and 3 from J; bases not matched to a gene: 9. This CDR3 is CASSVGAGIYTGELFF. The CDR3 DNA follows: TGCGCCAGCAGCGTAGGAGCGGGAATTTACACCGGGGAGCTGTTTTTT.

The chain has TRBV19 and TRBJ1-5; the match to TRBD1 covers 8 bases. The J segment lost 2 bases and the V segment lost 5 bases, leaving 8 bases of the junction unmatched. Looked up from germline, CDR1 is LNHDA and CDR2 is SQIVND (reference sequence). The CDR3 is made up of 16 amino acids. The CDR3, as DNA: TGTGCCAGTAGTCCGGCCCGGGACAGGCGCAATCAGCCCCAGCATTTT. This translates into CASSPARDRRNQPQHF. The whole variable domain, filled in from reference TRBV19 and TRBJ1-5, reads DGGITQSPKYLFRKEGQNVTLSCEQNLNHDAMYWYRQDPGQGLRLIYYSQIVNDFQKGDIAEGYSVSREKKESFPLTVTSAQKNPTAFYLCASSPARDRRNQPQHFGDGTRLSIL.

The J gene is TRBJ2-5, the V gene TRBV5-1; 8 nucleotides match TRBD1. CDR1 is SGHRS, CDR2 YFSETQ, per germline. This CDR3 has 16 residues. Trimming removed 0 bases from V and 2 bases from J; junction bases left unmatched: 6. CDR3 nucleotide sequence: TGCGCCAGCAGCTTGGCAACAGGGGGGCGGCAAGAGACCCAGTACTTC. Amino acid sequence: CASSLATGGRQETQYF.

This rearrangement joins TRBV6-1 to TRBJ1-6; 9 nucleotides align to TRBD1. J lost 7 bases, V lost 4 bases, and 8 bases had no gene match. The CDR3 has 16 amino acids. Germline V lookup: CDR1 MNHNS, CDR2 SASEGT. DNA of the CDR3: TGTGCCAGCAGTGGGGGGACAGGGTTTTCAAATTCACCCCTCCACTTT. This gives the protein CASSGGTGFSNSPLHF.

This sequence joins TRBV6-5 and TRBJ1-2; unclear D gene. Germline lookup yields CDR1 MNHEY and CDR2 SVGAGI. V was trimmed by 10 bases and J by 4 bases, leaving 10 bases between them. The CDR3 is made up of 11 amino acids. The CDR3 nucleotides are TGTGCCACCCTTTGGAGCTATGGCTACACCTTC. Encoded protein: CATLWSYGYTF.